The T cell receptor beta chain under discussion was sequenced for a study of cytomegalovirus exposure and HLA in healthy donors (TCRdb year 2017). General notes on the study: A later analysis indicated that the 90 to 150 validation repertoires were generated on the platform also employed for the roughly 720 repertoires of the first cohort. To predict cytomegalovirus infection status, the study combined high-throughput TCR immunosequencing, statistical association of individual TCRs with disease status, and machine learning. In addition to the first cohort of 666 subjects, a separate validation cohort of under 150 different subjects was used. The study was designed to test whether signatures of past pathogen exposure could be identified by cataloging public T cell receptors. On the study overall, not on this receptor specifically: Most TCR sequences were seen in very few donors, while some public TCRs were found in many individuals. The authors suggested that the approach could potentially be generalized to other disease states and immunological phenotypes. The study listed approximately 150 TCR beta chains as associated with cytomegalovirus. All 120 or so repertoires were used to score co-occurrence in the validation cohort in a later analysis, because that analysis had no HLA typing for the cohort. The classifier was reported to diagnose cytomegalovirus status with high specificity and sensitivity in both the original and validation cohorts. A few of the identified cytomegalovirus-associated TCR beta chains were confirmed in vitro to be specific for cytomegalovirus antigens. Subsequent analysis determined that TCRs grouped into clusters in the first cohort also showed a tendency toward co-occurrence across the roughly 130 validation repertoires, and 85% to 95% of cluster scores exceeded 0.

The donors belonged to the validation cohort of about 130 subjects, which was separate from the roughly 670-subject first cohort. Notes on this clone: Its antigen has not been determined. Qualities for individual bases were not recorded, and no much larger clone is one base off.

Library method: the immunoSEQ multiplex PCR assay. For the original study's pipeline: A statistical classification framework was developed to diagnose cytomegalovirus status using the catalog of TCR beta chain sequences. TCRdb mirrors the immuneACCESS table, restricted to in-frame sequences. Some clones are absent from its copies; in checked studies, under half trace to an unresolved V gene, and the reason for the others is unknown. V, J and clone size are those of that table, while D and trimming were read from the DNA. The sample table shows roughly 200,000 clones, and roughly 80% are seen once. Around 2.8% of the sample lies in the top ten. According to the germline V gene, CDR1 reads SGHDT and CDR2 reads YYEEEE. The junction shows trimming of 5 bases on V and 0 bases on J, plus 11 bases between the germline ends. The CDR3 runs 14 amino acids, cysteine and phenylalanine included. CDR3 DNA only is kept here, 42 bases in frame from base 1.

The chain couples TRBV5-6 to TRBJ1-1; the D gene is perhaps TRBD1, on 6 matching bases. The sequenced sample consisted of PBMCs. The TCR originated in a woman aged 18-29 years in good health and CMV-seropositive. The DNA is TGTGCCAGCAGGGGGGCGAGGATGAACACTGAAGCTTTCTTT. It codes for CASRGARMNTEAFF.